The 15 T cell receptor beta chains given below trace back to one sample, sequenced in a study of T cell responses to AZD1222 COVID-19 vaccine. Sequenced by immunoSEQ multiplex PCR; TCRdb stores in-frame clones only, minus some. The sample comprises some 180,000 clones, around 92% of which are singletons, and 1% to 1.5% rests with the top ten. The specimen was peripheral blood, collected on day 0 of AZD1222 vaccination. The receptors stem from an adult in good health.

This rearrangement joins TRBV7-9 to TRBJ2-5; D possibly uses TRBD1 or TRBD2 (5 bases each). This CDR3 comprises 14 residues. Per germline, CDR1 SEHNR and CDR2 FQNEAQ (reference sequence). V was cut by 4 bases and J by 5 bases, with 14 bases left in between. The CDR3 sequence is CASSYTGRRETQYF. The CDR3, as DNA: TGTGCCAGCAGCTACACGGGACGCAGGGAGACCCAGTACTTC. Using reference TRBV7-9 and TRBJ2-5 for the parts outside the CDR3, the full variable domain is DTGVSQNPRHKITKRGQNVTFRCDPISEHNRLYWYRQTLGQGPEFLTYFQNEAQLEKSRLLSDRFSAERPKGSFSTLEIQRTEQGDSAMYLCASSYTGRRETQYFGPGTRLLVL.

This chain uses TRBV7-9 with TRBJ2-1; D is possibly TRBD1 or TRBD2 (5 bases each). This CDR3 region has 16 residues. The V gene's germline CDR1 is SEHNR and CDR2 FQNEAQ (reference sequence). The V end was cut by 2 bases, the J end by 5 bases, with 16 bases between. This chain's CDR3 is CASSLPGTSRNNEQFF. DNA of the CDR3: TGTGCCAGCAGCTTACCCGGGACCTCGAGGAACAATGAGCAGTTCTTC.

The chain employs TRBV5-6 and TRBJ1-2, with D possibly TRBD1 on 5 matching bases. The germline CDR1 and CDR2 sequences are SGHDT and YYEEEE. V was clipped by 0 bases and J by 3 bases, with 15 bases between them. The CDR3 consists of 16 residues. This CDR3 reads CASSLAPQGLDYGYTF. CDR3 coding DNA: TGTGCCAGCAGCTTGGCCCCGCAGGGCCTCGACTATGGCTACACCTTC.

This clone occurred once. V usage is TRBV27 and J usage is TRBJ1-1, with D unresolved. V was shortened by 4 bases and J by 0 bases, with 6 bases between the two germline ends. The CDR3 loop spans 13 amino acids. In germline, CDR1 is MNHEY, CDR2 SMNVEV (reference sequence). The chain's CDR3 is CASSSRLNTEAFF. In DNA, the CDR3 is TGTGCCAGCAGTTCACGTTTGAACACTGAAGCTTTCTTT.

This chain's CDR3 is CASSPDGQGALYGYTF. The CDR3 DNA sequence: TGCGCCAGCAGCCCGGACGGACAGGGGGCCTTATATGGCTACACCTTC. This rearrangement joins TRBV5-1 to TRBJ1-2; 11 bases agree with TRBD1. Trimming cost V 4 bases and J 5 bases; bases outside gene matches: 10. Germline CDR1 and CDR2: SGHRS and YFSETQ. The length of the CDR3 is 16 residues.

V gene TRBV5-4 combines with J gene TRBJ2-1, with TRBD2 matching 12 bases. The length of the CDR3 is 16 residues. V gave up 0 bases and J gave up 8 bases; unmatched junction bases: 6. Germline values: CDR1 SGHNT, CDR2 YYREEE (reference sequence). This chain's CDR3 is CASSLGGTSGFYEQFF. DNA of the CDR3: TGTGCCAGCAGCTTGGGGGGGACTAGCGGGTTCTATGAGCAGTTCTTC.

The rearrangement uses TRBV7-9 and TRBJ1-4; D is possibly TRBD1 (6 bases). The length of the CDR3 is 15 residues. Trimming shortened V by 5 bases and J by 7 bases, and 17 bases separated the two germline ends. Germline CDR1 is SEHNR and CDR2 is FQNEAQ (reference sequence). The CDR3 loop is CASSSLQGLGEKLFF. CDR3 nucleotide sequence: TGTGCCAGCAGCAGCCTACAGGGTTTGGGTGAAAAACTGTTTTTT.

V is TRBV9 and J is TRBJ2-2; D possibly corresponds to TRBD1 (5 bases). V was cut by 0 bases and J by 7 bases, with 16 bases left in between. CDR3 length equals 16 residues. Germline V gives CDR1 SGDLS, CDR2 YYNGEE. CDR3 protein: CASSVELGVRVGELFF. The CDR3 DNA sequence: TGTGCCAGCAGCGTAGAGTTAGGGGTTAGGGTCGGGGAGCTGTTTTTT.

The rearrangement uses TRBV28 and TRBJ1-1, with D perhaps matching TRBD1 (6 bases). Between the trimmed V and J ends, which lost 4 bases and 4 bases, there was a span of 19 bases. Germline V CDR1 and CDR2: MDHEN, SYDVKM. The CDR3 totals 16 residues. This CDR3 reads CASSSLGLTGFTEAFF. CDR3 sequence (DNA): TGTGCCAGCAGTTCCCTGGGCCTCACAGGGTTCACTGAAGCTTTCTTT.

This chain joins TRBV3-1 (or the pseudogene TRBV3-2) and TRBJ1-5; D not resolved. Trimming removed 1 base at V and 3 bases at J, with 13 bases between. Germline loops: CDR1 LGHDT, CDR2 YNNKEL (reference sequence). The CDR3 loop spans 16 amino acids. The CDR3 coding sequence is TGTGCCAGCAGCCAAGCAGGTCGCGGGCTCAATCAGCCCCAGCATTTT. Protein product: CASSQAGRGLNQPQHF.

This clone was picked up one time. The chain carries TRBV9 and TRBJ2-3; 7 nucleotides line up with TRBD2. Trimming took 0 bases from V and 0 from J; bases not matched to a gene: 7. CDR3 length: 17 residues. Germline values: CDR1 SGDLS, CDR2 YYNGEE. Here the CDR3 reads CASSVDGGSASTDTQYF. The CDR3 nucleotides are TGTGCCAGCAGCGTAGACGGGGGGAGCGCTAGCACAGATACGCAGTATTTT. The full variable domain, in which reference TRBV9 and TRBJ2-3 provide the parts outside the CDR3, is DSGVTQTPKHLITATGQRVTLRCSPRSGDLSVYWYQQSLDQGLQFLIQYYNGEERAKGNILERFSAQQFPDLHSELNLSSLELGDSALYFCASSVDGGSASTDTQYFGPGTRLTVL.

The chain combines TRBV7-9 with TRBJ1-1; 7 bases are a match to TRBD1. V was clipped by 8 bases and J by 0 bases; unmatched bases: 15. Germline CDR1 SEHNR, CDR2 FQNEAQ (reference sequence). This CDR3 contains 17 residues. CDR3 region: CASAGGGGSRVNTEAFF. CDR3 sequence (DNA): TGTGCCAGCGCTGGGGGAGGGGGCTCGAGGGTGAACACTGAAGCTTTCTTT.

The gene calls are TRBV3-1 (or the pseudogene TRBV3-2) and TRBJ1-5; 7 bases fit TRBD1. CDR3 length: 15 amino acids. Unmatched junction bases numbered 5, after V lost 3 bases and J lost 3 bases. Germline V CDR1 and CDR2: LGHDT, YNNKEL (reference sequence). The CDR3 region is CASSHGTAYNQPQHF. As DNA, the CDR3 is TGTGCCAGCAGCCATGGGACAGCTTACAATCAGCCCCAGCATTTT.

The chain is built from TRBV28 and TRBJ1-2; D gene unclear. The germline V and J ends were trimmed by 3 bases and 8 bases, with 7 bases remaining between them. CDR3 length: 11 amino acids. Germline V gene data show CDR1 as MDHEN and CDR2 as SYDVKM. CDR3 protein: CASSLGGGYTF. The CDR3 DNA reads TGTGCCAGCAGTTTGGGTGGGGGCTACACCTTC.

The chain is built from TRBV5-1 and TRBJ1-1; D is ambiguous. V gave up 2 bases and J gave up 3 bases, with 8 bases separating them. CDR1 is SGHRS and CDR2 is YFSETQ in the germline V gene. The CDR3 loop spans 13 amino acids. CDR3 coding DNA: TGCGCCAGCAGCTTTCAACCGGACACTGAAGCTTTCTTT. Its translation: CASSFQPDTEAFF.